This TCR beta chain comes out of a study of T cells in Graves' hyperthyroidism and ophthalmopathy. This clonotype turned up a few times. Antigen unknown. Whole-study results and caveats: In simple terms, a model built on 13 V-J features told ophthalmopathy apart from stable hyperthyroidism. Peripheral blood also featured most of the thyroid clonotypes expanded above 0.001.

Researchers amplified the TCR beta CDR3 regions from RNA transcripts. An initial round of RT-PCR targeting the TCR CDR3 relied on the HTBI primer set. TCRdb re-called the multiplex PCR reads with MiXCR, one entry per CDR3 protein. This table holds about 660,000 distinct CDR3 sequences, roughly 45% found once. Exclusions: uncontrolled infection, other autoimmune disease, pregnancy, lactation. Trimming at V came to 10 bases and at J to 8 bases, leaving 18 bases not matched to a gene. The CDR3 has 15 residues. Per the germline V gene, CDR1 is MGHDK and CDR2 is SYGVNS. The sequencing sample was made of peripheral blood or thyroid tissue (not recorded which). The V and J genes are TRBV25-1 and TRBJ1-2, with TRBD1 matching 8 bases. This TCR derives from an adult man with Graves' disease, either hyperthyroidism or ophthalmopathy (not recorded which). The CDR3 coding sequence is TGTGCCACCAGGGCCCCGGACAGGGCCGTAGGGGGCTACACCTTC. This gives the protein CATRAPDRAVGGYTF.